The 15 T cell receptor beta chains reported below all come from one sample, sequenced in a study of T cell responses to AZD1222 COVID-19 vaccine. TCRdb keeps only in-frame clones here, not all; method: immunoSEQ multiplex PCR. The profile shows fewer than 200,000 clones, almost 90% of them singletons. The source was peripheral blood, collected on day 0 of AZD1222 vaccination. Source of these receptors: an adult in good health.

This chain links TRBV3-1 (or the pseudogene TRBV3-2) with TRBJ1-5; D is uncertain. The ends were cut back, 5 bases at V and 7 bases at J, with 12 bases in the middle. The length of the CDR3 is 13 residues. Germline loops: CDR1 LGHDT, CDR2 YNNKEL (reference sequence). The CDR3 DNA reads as TGTGCCAGCAGCTTGACGGACGCCCAGCCCCAGCATTTT. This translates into CASSLTDAQPQHF.

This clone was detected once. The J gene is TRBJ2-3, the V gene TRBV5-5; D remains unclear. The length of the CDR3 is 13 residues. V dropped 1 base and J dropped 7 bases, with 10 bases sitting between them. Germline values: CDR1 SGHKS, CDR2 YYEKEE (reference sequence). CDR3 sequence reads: CASSLSDSNTQYF. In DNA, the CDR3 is TGTGCCAGCAGCTTGTCGGATTCCAATACGCAGTATTTT.

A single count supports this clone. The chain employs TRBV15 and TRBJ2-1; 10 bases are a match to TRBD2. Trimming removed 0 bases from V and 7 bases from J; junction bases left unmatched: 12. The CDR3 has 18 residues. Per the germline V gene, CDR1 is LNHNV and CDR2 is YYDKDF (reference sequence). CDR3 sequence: CATSRDLVGSGGSNEQFF. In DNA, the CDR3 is TGTGCCACCAGCAGAGATCTGGTCGGTAGCGGGGGGTCGAATGAGCAGTTCTTC.

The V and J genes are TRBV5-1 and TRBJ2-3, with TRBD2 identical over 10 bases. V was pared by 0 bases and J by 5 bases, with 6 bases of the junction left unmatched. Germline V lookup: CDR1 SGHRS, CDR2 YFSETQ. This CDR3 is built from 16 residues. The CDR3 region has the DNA TGCGCCAGCAGCTTGGCCCTAGCGGGAGCGGTAGATACGCAGTATTTT. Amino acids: CASSLALAGAVDTQYF.

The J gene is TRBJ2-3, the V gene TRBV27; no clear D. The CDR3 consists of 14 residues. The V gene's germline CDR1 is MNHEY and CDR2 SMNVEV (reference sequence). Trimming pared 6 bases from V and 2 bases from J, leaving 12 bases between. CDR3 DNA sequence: TGTGCCAGCAGCCCCCTTAAGTCCACAGATACGCAGTATTTT. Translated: CASSPLKSTDTQYF.

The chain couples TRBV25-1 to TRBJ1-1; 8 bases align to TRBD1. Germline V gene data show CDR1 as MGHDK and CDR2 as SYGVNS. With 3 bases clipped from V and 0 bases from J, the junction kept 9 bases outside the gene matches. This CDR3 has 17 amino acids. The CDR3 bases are TGTGCCAGCAGTGACTACAGGGGGTCAAGGATGAACACTGAAGCTTTCTTT. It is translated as CASSDYRGSRMNTEAFF. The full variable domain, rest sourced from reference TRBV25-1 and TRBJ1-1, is EADIYQTPRYLVIGTGKKITLECSQTMGHDKMYWYQQDPGMELHLIHYSYGVNSTEKGDLSSESTVSRIRTEHFPLTLESARPSHTSQYLCASSDYRGSRMNTEAFFGQGTRLTVV.

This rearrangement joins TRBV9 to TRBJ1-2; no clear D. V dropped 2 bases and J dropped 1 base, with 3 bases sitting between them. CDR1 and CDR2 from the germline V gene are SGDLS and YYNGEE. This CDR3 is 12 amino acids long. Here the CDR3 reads CASSVNNYGYTF. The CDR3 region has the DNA TGTGCCAGCAGCGTGAATAACTATGGCTACACCTTC.

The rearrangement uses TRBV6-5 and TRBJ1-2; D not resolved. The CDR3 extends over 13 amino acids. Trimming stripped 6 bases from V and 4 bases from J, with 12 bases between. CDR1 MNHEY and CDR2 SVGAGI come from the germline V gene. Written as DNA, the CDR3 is TGTGCCAGCAGGAAAGGGCTCGGCTATGGCTACACCTTC. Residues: CASRKGLGYGYTF.

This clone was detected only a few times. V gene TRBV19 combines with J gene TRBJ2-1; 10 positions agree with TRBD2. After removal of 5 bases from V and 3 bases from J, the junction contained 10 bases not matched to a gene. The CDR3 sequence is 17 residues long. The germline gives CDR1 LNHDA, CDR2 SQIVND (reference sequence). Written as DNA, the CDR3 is TGTGCCAGTAGTCCTGGGGGGGCTAGCGGGAGCTACAATGAGCAGTTCTTC. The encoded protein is CASSPGGASGSYNEQFF.

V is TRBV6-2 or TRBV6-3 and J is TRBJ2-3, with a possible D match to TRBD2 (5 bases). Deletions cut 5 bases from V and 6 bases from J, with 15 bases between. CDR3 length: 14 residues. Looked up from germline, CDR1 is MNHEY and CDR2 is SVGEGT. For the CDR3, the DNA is TGTGCCAGCAGTAGACTGAGGGTATCGGATACGCAGTATTTT. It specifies CASSRLRVSDTQYF.

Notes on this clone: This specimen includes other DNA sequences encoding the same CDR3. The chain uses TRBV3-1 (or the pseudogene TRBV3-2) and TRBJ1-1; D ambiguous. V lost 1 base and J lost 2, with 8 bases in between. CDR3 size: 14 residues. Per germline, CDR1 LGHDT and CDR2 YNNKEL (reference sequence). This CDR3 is CASSQVEGNTEAFF. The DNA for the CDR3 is TGTGCCAGCAGCCAAGTAGAGGGAAACACTGAAGCTTTCTTT.

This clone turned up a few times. CDR3 nucleotide sequence: TGTGCCAGCTCGGACAGAAGGGATTCACCCCTCCACTTT. Translated: CASSDRRDSPLHF. This chain connects TRBV5-6 to TRBJ1-6; tentatively, D is TRBD1 (6 bases). The CDR3 sequence is 13 residues long. V dropped 7 bases and J dropped 8 bases, with 13 bases sitting between them. Germline V CDR1 and CDR2: SGHDT, YYEEEE.

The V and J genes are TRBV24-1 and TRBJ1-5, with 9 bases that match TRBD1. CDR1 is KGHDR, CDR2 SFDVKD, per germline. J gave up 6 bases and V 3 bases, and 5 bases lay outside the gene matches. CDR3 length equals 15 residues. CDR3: CATSDKGQGSQPQHF. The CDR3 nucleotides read TGTGCCACCAGTGATAAAGGACAGGGGAGTCAGCCCCAGCATTTT.

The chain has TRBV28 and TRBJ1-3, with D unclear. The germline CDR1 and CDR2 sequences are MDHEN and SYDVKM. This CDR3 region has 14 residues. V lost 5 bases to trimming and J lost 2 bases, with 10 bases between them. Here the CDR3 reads CASSPPGTGNTIYF. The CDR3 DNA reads TGTGCCAGCAGTCCCCCGGGGACTGGAAACACCATATATTTT.

For the CDR3, the DNA is TGTGCCACCAGCCCCTCCTGGGGACGCCAAGAGACCCAGTACTTC. It yields the protein CATSPSWGRQETQYF. The chain employs TRBV24-1 and TRBJ2-5, with D perhaps assigned TRBD1 or TRBD2 (5 bases each). V lost 7 bases and J 1 base, leaving 15 bases between the germline ends. The CDR3 length is 15 residues. Germline V lookup: CDR1 KGHDR, CDR2 SFDVKD.